A selection of T cell receptor beta chains follows, all from one sample in a study of T-cell memory formation after mild COVID-19. One entry per CDR3 protein, called by TCRdb with MiXCR from the 5' RACE reads. This table has 300,000 to 400,000 distinct CDR3 sequences, over 10% appearing once. The sequenced material came from PBMCs or a T cell subset sorted from them (not recorded which). The source of these receptors is a man between 18 and 35 years old who had mild COVID-19 (a few samples of this study predate the infection). Cell type and time point are not known. The CDR3 runs from the conserved cysteine through the conserved F or W. The D gene is left open where the match is weak. The listing skips clone size in some rows; elsewhere it reads once, few, many or a size class.

v_gene	len	d_gene	abundance	j_gene	CDR3nt	CDR3aa
TRBV3-1	13	TRBD1	NA	TRBJ1-1	TGTGCCAGCAGCCAAGTAATAGGGGACAGAGCTTTCTTT	CASSQVIGDRAFF
TRBV10-3	15	NA	few	TRBJ2-3	TGTGCCATCAGTGAACTGGGGGCCTTAGCAGATACGCAGTATTTT	CAISELGALADTQYF
TRBV6-5	11	NA	few	TRBJ1-4	TGTGCCAGCAGCCCAAAGGAAAAACTGTTTTTT	CASSPKEKLFF
TRBV2	15	NA	NA	TRBJ2-4	TGTGCCAGCAGTGAAGGGAATCGGGGGAAAAACATTCAGTACTTC	CASSEGNRGKNIQYF
TRBV29-1	12	NA	NA	TRBJ1-4	TGCAGCGTTGAGGGGATAAATGAAAAACTGTTTTTT	CSVEGINEKLFF
TRBV20-1	13	NA	NA	TRBJ2-7	TGCAGTGCTAGGTCCGGGACGAGCTACGAGCAGTACTTC	CSARSGTSYEQYF
TRBV11-2	11	TRBD2	NA	TRBJ2-1	TGTGCCAGCAGCTTCGGGCTAGCGGGTTTCTTC	CASSFGLAGFF
TRBV7-3	13	NA	NA	TRBJ2-1	TGTGCCAGCAGTCCGGACAGTTTCAATGAGCAGTTCTTC	CASSPDSFNEQFF
TRBV24-1	14	NA	NA	TRBJ2-1	TGTGCCACCAGTGATTTTTGGACCTACAATGAGCAGTTCTTC	CATSDFWTYNEQFF
TRBV27	16	NA	NA	TRBJ1-6	TGTGCCAGCAGTTTATCGCCCTCCGGGGCTAATTCACCCCTCCACTTT	CASSLSPSGANSPLHF
TRBV7-6	17	TRBD1	few	TRBJ2-5	TGTGCCAGCAGCTTAATGGGAAGATTGAGGGGGCGGTTGTCCCAGTACTTC	CASSLMGRLRGRLSQYF
TRBV6-5	14	TRBD1	NA	TRBJ1-5	TGTGCCAGCAAACGAGGACAGGGGCTGCGGCCCCAGCATTTT	CASKRGQGLRPQHF
TRBV5-1	14	NA	many	TRBJ2-3	TGCGCCAGCAGCTTGGCCGTCGACACAGATACGCAGTATTTT	CASSLAVDTDTQYF
TRBV7-9	14	TRBD1	few	TRBJ2-3	TGTGCCAGCAGCGAGGACAGGGGTAGAGATACGCAGTATTTT	CASSEDRGRDTQYF
TRBV7-2	12	NA	many	TRBJ2-7	TGTGCCAGCAGCTTATACGGGGGAGAGCAGTACTTC	CASSLYGGEQYF
TRBV20-1	15	NA	NA	TRBJ2-1	TGCAGTGCGCCCAGGGGTAGCGGCTCCTACAATGAGCAGTTCTTC	CSAPRGSGSYNEQFF
TRBV5-1	15	TRBD1	NA	TRBJ2-3	TGCGCCAGCAGCCAATTTGACAGGGCCACAGATACGCAGTATTTT	CASSQFDRATDTQYF
TRBV29-1	13	NA	few	TRBJ2-2	TGCAGCGTTCGTAGGCTGAACACCGGGGAGCTGTTTTTT	CSVRRLNTGELFF
TRBV7-2	15	NA	NA	TRBJ1-5	TGTGCCAGCAGCCCCCAGCTAGCGCGCAATCAGCCCCAGCATTTT	CASSPQLARNQPQHF
TRBV6-2/TRBV6-3	12	NA	once	TRBJ1-2	TGTGCTGCACTCGGGGGAGACTATGGCTACACCTTC	CAALGGDYGYTF
TRBV14	15	NA	few	TRBJ1-2	TGTGCCAGCAGCCAAGAAGGGCGCCACTTTTATGGCTACACCTTC	CASSQEGRHFYGYTF
TRBV4-2	16	NA	NA	TRBJ2-2	TGTGCCAGCAGCCAAGCCTCCGGGACAACTACCGGGGAGCTGTTTTTT	CASSQASGTTTGELFF